This T cell receptor beta chain was obtained from a study of shared clonotypes between healthy human individuals. Clones were sequenced by immunoSEQ multiplex PCR, and TCRdb holds only the in-frame ones, with some missing. The data hold approximately 1,500,000 clones, with approximately 98% observed a single time. Deletions cut 3 bases from V and 6 bases from J, with 12 bases between. The CDR3 has 13 residues. Germline CDR1 LNHNV, CDR2 YYDKDF (reference sequence). The TCR sequence derives from a young man in good health. The rearrangement joins TRBV15 to TRBJ2-7, with a weak D call TRBD2 (6 bases). The source material was naive CD4+ T cells sorted from blood. Documented subset: CD45RA+ positively selected. The CDR3 here is CATSREGRVEQYF. Here the CDR3 DNA reads TGTGCCACCAGCAGGGAGGGACGGGTCGAGCAGTACTTC.